The present T cell receptor (beta chain) was sequenced within a study of Graves' ophthalmopathy and Graves' hyperthyroidism. PBMCs had their origin in fresh peripheral blood (approximately 10 ml). Many counts were recorded for this clonotype. Transcripts of RNA were the source for amplifying TCR beta CDR3 regions. The first-round RT-PCR employed HTBI primers together with the Qiagen OneStep RT-PCR kit. A multiplex PCR was then performed as the second round. From the multiplex PCR reads, TCRdb called clonotypes with MiXCR, one entry per CDR3 protein. This table holds a few hundred thousand distinct CDR3 sequences, roughly a sixth found once. CDR3 length: 11 residues. V was trimmed by 3 bases and J by 5 bases, leaving 7 bases between them. The germline V gene encodes CDR1 SQVTM and CDR2 ANQGSEA.

This chain joins TRBV29-1 and TRBJ2-5; D is unresolved. Sample: peripheral blood. The clonotype was recovered from an adult man with Graves' ophthalmopathy. CDR3 protein: CSVDVGETQYF. CDR3 sequence (DNA): TGCAGCGTTGATGTCGGTGAGACCCAGTACTTC.